The source of this T cell receptor (beta chain) is a study of identical twins. The sample holds a few counts of this clonotype. Template switching added a universal primer site; cDNA carried unique molecular identifiers. TCRdb analysed the 5' RACE reads with MiXCR anew, one entry per CDR3 protein. The table has about 890,000 distinct CDR3 sequences, about 12% seen once; the top ten hold 1.5% to 2%. Per the germline V gene, CDR1 is MDHEN and CDR2 is SYDVKM. The V gene lost 5 bases and the J gene lost 5 bases, with 16 bases spanning the gap. The CDR3 consists of 15 residues. This same sample was also part of a study on yellow fever vaccine responses in identical twins.

This clonotype was sampled from a woman aged 18-29 years in good health. Source material: PBMCs. V gene TRBV28 combines with J gene TRBJ2-1; D gene unclear. The CDR3 DNA follows: TGTGCCAGCAGTGAACCAATCGGGCTCAACAATGAGCAGTTCTTC. It translates to CASSEPIGLNNEQFF.